This T cell receptor (beta chain) emerged from a study of beta chain features in type 1 diabetes. Overall study findings and caveats: A greater similarity of naive, central memory and Treg TCRB repertoires was seen among patients than among healthy donors. Type 1 diabetes patients had VDJ junctions that carried fewer insertions and more deletions.

The CDR3 extends over 16 amino acids. Germline CDR1 and CDR2: SGHDT and YYEEEE. The V and J ends lost 3 bases and 0 bases respectively, with 12 bases between them. cDNA synthesis used the whole RNA isolate, giving expressed TCRB sequences. The method was immunoSEQ multiplex PCR; TCRdb's version includes in-frame clones alone and lacks a portion of them. The sample contains about 360,000 clones, around 12% of which appear only once. This clone occurred a few times. No antigen is known for it. The origin of this receptor is a young man in good health. Sequenced: naive CD4+ T cells from blood. The J gene is TRBJ2-2, the V gene TRBV5-6; no clear D gene. CDR3 sequence: CASSSSVSSNTGELFF. CDR3 coding DNA: TGTGCCAGCAGCTCCTCCGTATCCTCGAACACCGGGGAGCTGTTTTTT.